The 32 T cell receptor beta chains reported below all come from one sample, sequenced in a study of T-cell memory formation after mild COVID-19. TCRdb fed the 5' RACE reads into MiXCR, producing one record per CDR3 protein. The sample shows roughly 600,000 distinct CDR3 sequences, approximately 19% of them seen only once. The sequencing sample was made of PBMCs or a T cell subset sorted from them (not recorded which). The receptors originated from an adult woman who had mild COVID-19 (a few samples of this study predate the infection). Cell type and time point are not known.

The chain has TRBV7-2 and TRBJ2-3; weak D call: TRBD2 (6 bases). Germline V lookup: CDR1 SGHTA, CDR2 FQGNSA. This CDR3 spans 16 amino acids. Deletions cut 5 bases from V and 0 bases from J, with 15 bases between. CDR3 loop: CASSLLAVPSTDTQYF. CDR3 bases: TGTGCCAGCAGCCTTTTAGCGGTTCCTAGCACAGATACGCAGTATTTT.

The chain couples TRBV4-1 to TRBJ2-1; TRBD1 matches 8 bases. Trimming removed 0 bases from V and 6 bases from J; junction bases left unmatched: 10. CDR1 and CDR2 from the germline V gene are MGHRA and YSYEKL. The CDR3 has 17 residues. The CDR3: CASSQEGPGGEGNEQFF. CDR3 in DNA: TGCGCCAGCAGCCAAGAAGGTCCAGGGGGCGAGGGCAATGAGCAGTTCTTC.

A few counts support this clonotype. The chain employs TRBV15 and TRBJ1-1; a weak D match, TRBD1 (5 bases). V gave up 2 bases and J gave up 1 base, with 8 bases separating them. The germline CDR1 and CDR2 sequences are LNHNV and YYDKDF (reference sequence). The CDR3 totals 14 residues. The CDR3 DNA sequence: TGTGCCACCAGCAGACAGGGCCCGAACACTGAAGCTTTCTTT. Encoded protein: CATSRQGPNTEAFF.

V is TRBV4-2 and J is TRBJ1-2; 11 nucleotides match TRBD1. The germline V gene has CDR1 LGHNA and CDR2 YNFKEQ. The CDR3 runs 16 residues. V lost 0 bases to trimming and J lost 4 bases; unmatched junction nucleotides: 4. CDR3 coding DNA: TGTGCCAGCAGCCAAGATAGGGGGACAGGGGGCTATGGCTACACCTTC. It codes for CASSQDRGTGGYGYTF.

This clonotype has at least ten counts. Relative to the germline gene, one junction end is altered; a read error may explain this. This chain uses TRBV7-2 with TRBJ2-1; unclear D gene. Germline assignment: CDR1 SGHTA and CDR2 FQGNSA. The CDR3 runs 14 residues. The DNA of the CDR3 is TGTGCCAGCAGCCTAGACCTGTCCTATAATGAGCAGTTCTTC. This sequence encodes CASSLDLSYNEQFF.

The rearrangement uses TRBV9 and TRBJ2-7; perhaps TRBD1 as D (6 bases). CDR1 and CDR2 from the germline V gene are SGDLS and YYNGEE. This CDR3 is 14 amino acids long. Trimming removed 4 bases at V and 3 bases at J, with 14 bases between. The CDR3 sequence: CASSPEGVFYEQYF. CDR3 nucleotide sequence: TGTGCCAGCAGCCCCGAGGGGGTTTTCTACGAGCAGTACTTC.

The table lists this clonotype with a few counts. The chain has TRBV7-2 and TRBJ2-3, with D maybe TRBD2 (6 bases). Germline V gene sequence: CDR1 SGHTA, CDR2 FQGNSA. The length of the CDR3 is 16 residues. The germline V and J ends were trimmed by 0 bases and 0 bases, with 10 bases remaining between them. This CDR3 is CASSLAEGVSTDTQYF. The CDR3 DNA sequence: TGTGCCAGCAGCTTAGCGGAGGGAGTTAGCACAGATACGCAGTATTTT.

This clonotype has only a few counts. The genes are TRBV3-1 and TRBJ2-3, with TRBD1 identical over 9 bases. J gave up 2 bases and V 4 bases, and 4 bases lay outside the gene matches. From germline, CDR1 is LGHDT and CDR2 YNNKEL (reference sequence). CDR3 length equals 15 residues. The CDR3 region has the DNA TGTGCCAGCAGCCGCAGGACAGGGGTCACAGATACGCAGTATTTT. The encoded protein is CASSRRTGVTDTQYF.

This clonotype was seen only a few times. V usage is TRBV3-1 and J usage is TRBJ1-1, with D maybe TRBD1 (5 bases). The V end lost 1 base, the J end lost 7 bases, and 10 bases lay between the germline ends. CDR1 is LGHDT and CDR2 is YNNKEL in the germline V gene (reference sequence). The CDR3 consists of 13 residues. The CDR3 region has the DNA TGTGCCAGCAGCCAAGTCCAAGGGGATGAAGCTTTCTTT. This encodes CASSQVQGDEAFF.

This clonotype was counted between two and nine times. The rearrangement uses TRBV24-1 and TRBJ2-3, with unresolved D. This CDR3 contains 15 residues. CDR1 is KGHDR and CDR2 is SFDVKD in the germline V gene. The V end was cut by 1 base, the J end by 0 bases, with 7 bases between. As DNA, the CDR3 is TGTGCCACCAGTGATTTTGGACCTAGCACAGATACGCAGTATTTT. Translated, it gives CATSDFGPSTDTQYF.

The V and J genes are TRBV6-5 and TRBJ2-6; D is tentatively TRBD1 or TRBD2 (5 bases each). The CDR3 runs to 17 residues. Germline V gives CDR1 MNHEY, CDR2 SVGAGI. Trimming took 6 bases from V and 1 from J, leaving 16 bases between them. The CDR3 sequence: CASSQFHGGSGANVLTF. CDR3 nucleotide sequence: TGTGCCAGCAGCCAATTCCATGGGGGTTCTGGGGCCAACGTCCTGACTTTC.

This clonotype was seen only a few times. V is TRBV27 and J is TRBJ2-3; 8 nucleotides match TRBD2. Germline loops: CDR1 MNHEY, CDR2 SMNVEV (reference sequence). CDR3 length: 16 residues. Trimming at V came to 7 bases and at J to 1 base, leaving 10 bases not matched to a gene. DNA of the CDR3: TGTGCCAGCACTAGATTAGCGGGGTCCCGCACAGATACGCAGTATTTT. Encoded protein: CASTRLAGSRTDTQYF.

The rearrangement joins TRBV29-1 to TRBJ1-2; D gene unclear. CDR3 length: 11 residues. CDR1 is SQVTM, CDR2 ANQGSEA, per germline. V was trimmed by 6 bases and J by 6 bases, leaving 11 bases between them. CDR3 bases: TGCAGCGTGTTTGGCGGGGATGGCTACACCTTC. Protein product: CSVFGGDGYTF.

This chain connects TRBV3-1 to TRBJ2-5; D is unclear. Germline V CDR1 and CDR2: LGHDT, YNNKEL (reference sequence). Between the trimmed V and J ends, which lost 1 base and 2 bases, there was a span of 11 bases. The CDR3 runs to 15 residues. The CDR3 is CASSQGVREQETQYF. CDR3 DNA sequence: TGTGCCAGCAGCCAAGGGGTCAGAGAGCAAGAGACCCAGTACTTC.

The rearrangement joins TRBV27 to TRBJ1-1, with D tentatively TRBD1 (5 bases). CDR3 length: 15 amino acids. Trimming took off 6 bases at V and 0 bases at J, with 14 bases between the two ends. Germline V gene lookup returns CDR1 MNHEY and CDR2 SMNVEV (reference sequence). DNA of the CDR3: TGTGCCAGCAGGGCAGGGATTGGGATGAACACTGAAGCTTTCTTT. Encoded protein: CASRAGIGMNTEAFF.

The CDR3: CSVEDRADYEQYF. CDR3 DNA: TGCAGCGTTGAGGACAGGGCGGACTACGAGCAGTACTTC. The chain is built from TRBV29-1 and TRBJ2-7; 8 nucleotides align to TRBD1. From germline, CDR1 is SQVTM and CDR2 ANQGSEA. This CDR3 has 13 amino acids. Trimming at V came to 3 bases and at J to 3 bases, leaving 4 bases not matched to a gene.

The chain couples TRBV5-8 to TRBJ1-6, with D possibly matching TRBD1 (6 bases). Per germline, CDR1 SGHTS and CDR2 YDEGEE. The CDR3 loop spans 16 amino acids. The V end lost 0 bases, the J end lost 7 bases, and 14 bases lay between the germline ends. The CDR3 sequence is CASSLGGGLYNSPLHF. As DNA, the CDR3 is TGTGCCAGCAGCTTGGGAGGGGGGCTGTACAATTCACCCCTCCACTTT. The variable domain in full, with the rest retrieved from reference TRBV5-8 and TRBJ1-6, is EAGVTQSPTHLIKTRGQQATLRCSPISGHTSVYWYQQALGLGLQFLLWYDEGEERNRGNFPPRFSGRQFPNYSSELNVNALELEDSALYLCASSLGGGLYNSPLHFGNGTRLTVT.

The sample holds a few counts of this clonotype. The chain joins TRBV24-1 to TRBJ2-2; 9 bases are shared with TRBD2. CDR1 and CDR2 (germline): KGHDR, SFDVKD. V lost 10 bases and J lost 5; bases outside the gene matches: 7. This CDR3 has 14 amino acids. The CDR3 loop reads CATAKAGGTGELFF. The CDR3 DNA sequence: TGTGCCACGGCCAAAGCGGGAGGAACCGGGGAGCTGTTTTTT.

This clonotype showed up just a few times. The CDR3 sequence: CSARDYPEAFF. The CDR3 nucleotides are TGCAGTGCCAGGGACTATCCTGAAGCTTTCTTT. V usage is TRBV20-1 and J usage is TRBJ1-1; D is possibly TRBD1 (5 bases). V lost 6 bases and J 6 bases, leaving 11 bases between the germline ends. This CDR3 spans 11 amino acids. In germline, CDR1 is DFQATT, CDR2 SNEGSKA (reference sequence).

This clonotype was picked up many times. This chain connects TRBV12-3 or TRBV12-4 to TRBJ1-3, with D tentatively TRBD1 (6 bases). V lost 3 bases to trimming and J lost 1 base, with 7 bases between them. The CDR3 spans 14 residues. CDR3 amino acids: CASSFTGSGNTIYF. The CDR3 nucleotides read TGTGCCAGCAGTTTTACAGGGTCTGGAAACACCATATATTTT.

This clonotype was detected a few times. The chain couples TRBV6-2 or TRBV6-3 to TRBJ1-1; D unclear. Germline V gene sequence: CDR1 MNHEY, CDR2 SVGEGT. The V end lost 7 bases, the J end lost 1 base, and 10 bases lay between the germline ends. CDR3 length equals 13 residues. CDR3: CASTWRENTEAFF. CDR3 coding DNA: TGTGCCAGCACATGGAGGGAGAACACTGAAGCTTTCTTT.

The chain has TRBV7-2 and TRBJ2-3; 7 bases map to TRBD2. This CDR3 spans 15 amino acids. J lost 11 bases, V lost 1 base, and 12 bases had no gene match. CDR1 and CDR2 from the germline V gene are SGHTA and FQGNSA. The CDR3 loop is CASSLETGGEWKQYF. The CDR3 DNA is TGTGCCAGCAGCTTAGAGACTGGGGGGGAGTGGAAGCAGTATTTT. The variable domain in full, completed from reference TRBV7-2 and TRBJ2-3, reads GAGVSQSPSNKVTEKGKDVELRCDPISGHTALYWYRQSLGQGLEFLIYFQGNSAPDKSGLPSDRFSAERTGGSVSTLTIQRTQQEDSAVYLCASSLETGGEWKQYFGPGTRLTVL.

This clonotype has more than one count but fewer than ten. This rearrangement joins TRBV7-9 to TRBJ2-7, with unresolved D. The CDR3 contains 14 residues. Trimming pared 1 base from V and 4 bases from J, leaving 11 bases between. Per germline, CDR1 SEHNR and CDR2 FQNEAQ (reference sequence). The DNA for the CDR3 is TGTGCCAGCAGCTTAGACACCCTTTTTTACGAGCAGTACTTC. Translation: CASSLDTLFYEQYF. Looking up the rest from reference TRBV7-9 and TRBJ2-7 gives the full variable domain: DTGVSQNPRHKITKRGQNVTFRCDPISEHNRLYWYRQTLGQGPEFLTYFQNEAQLEKSRLLSDRFSAERPKGSFSTLEIQRTEQGDSAMYLCASSLDTLFYEQYFGPGTRLTVT.

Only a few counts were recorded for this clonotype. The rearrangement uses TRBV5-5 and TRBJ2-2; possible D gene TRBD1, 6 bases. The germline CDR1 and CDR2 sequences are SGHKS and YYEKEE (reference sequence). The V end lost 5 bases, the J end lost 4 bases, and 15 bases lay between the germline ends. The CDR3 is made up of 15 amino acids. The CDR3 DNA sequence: TGTGCCAGCAGTCTCCACAGGGTTACCACCGGGGAGCTGTTTTTT. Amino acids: CASSLHRVTTGELFF.

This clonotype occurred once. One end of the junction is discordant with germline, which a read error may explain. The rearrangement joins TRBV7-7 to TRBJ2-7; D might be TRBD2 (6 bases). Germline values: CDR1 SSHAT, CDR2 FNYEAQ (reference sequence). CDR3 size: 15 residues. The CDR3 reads CASSFAREKGLEQYF. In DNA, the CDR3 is TGTGCTAGCAGCTTCGCCCGGGAGAAGGGCCTCGAGCAGTACTTC.

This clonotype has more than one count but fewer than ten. The CDR3 coding sequence is TGTGCCAGCAGCTCCCGGGACACCGAGGGGACCCAGTACTTC. It specifies CASSSRDTEGTQYF. V is TRBV2 and J is TRBJ2-5; D is perhaps TRBD1 (6 bases). V lost 6 bases, J lost 7 bases, and 18 bases lay in between. Germline V gene data show CDR1 as SNHLY and CDR2 as FYNNEI. The CDR3 length is 14 residues.

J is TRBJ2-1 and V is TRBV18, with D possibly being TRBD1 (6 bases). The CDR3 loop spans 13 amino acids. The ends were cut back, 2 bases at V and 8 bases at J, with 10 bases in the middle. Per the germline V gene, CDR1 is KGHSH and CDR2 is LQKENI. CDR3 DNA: TGTGCCAGCTCACCAAGCAGGGGCGATGAGCAGTTCTTC. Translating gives CASSPSRGDEQFF.

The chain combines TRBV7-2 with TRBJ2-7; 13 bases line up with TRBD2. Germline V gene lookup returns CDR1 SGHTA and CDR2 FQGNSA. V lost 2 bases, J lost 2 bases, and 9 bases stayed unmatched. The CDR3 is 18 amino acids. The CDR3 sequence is CASSLTSGRAGTPYEQYF. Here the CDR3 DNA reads TGTGCCAGCAGCTTAACTAGCGGGAGGGCCGGTACCCCCTACGAGCAGTACTTC. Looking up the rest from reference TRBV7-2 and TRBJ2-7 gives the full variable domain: GAGVSQSPSNKVTEKGKDVELRCDPISGHTALYWYRQSLGQGLEFLIYFQGNSAPDKSGLPSDRFSAERTGGSVSTLTIQRTQQEDSAVYLCASSLTSGRAGTPYEQYFGPGTRLTVT.

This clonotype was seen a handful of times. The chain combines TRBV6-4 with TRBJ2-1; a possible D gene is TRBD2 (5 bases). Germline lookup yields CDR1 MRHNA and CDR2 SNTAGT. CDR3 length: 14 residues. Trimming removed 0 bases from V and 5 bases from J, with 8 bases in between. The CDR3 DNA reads TGTGCCAGCAGTGACTCAGGCGGGCACAATGAGCAGTTCTTC. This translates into CASSDSGGHNEQFF.

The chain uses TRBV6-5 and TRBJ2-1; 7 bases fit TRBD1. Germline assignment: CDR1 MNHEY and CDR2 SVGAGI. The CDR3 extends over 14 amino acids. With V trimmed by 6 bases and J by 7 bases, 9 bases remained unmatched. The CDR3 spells CASSSQGRGNEQFF. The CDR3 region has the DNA TGTGCCAGCAGCTCTCAGGGCAGGGGGAATGAGCAGTTCTTC.

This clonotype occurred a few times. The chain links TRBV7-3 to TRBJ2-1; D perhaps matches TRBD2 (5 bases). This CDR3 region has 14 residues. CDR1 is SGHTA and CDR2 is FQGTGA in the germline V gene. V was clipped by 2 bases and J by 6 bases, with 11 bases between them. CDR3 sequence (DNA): TGTGCCAGCAGCTTAGACCCGGGGTCCAATGAGCAGTTCTTC. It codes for CASSLDPGSNEQFF.

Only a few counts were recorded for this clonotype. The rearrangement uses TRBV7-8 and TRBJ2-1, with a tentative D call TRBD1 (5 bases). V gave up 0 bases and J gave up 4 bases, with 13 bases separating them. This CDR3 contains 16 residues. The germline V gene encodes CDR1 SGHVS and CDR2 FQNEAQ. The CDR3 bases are TGTGCCAGCAGCTTAGCCTTTGGTAGGGGTTACAATGAGCAGTTCTTC. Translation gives CASSLAFGRGYNEQFF.